The TCR beta chain under discussion was sequenced for a study of T cell changes during pregnancy in multiple sclerosis. Assay used: immunoSEQ multiplex PCR; TCRdb lists only in-frame clones, some missing. The sample consists of around 19,000 clones, about nine tenths of them appearing once. Germline lookup yields CDR1 SGHDT and CDR2 YYEEEE. The CDR3 totals 13 residues. The ends were cut back, 2 bases at V and 9 bases at J, with 12 bases in the middle. This TCR came from a female donor in good health, enrolled as a control in a pregnancy study. Material: CD8+ T cells from peripheral blood mononuclear cells, obtained in the third trimester of pregnancy. The gene calls are TRBV5-6 and TRBJ2-1; perhaps TRBD1 as D (5 bases). CDR3 amino acids: CASSFQGWSEQFF. CDR3 nucleotide sequence: TGTGCCAGCAGCTTTCAGGGATGGAGTGAGCAGTTCTTC. The whole variable domain, filled in from reference TRBV5-6 and TRBJ2-1, reads DAGVTQSPTHLIKTRGQQVTLRCSPKSGHDTVSWYQQALGQGPQFIFQYYEEEERQRGNFPDRFSGHQFPNYSSELNVNALLLGDSALYLCASSFQGWSEQFFGPGTRLTVL.